This T cell receptor beta chain was sequenced during a study of Ad26.COV2.S vaccination and SARS-CoV-2 variants (dated by TCRdb to about 2021). Context from the whole study: Donors in the vaccine arm were drawn from COV1001, a phase I-IIa trial of Ad26.COV2.S in healthy adults that was multicentre, randomized, double-blind and placebo-controlled. Ad26.COV2.S was administered intramuscularly at 5 x 10^10 or 1 x 10^11 viral particles, either as a single shot or as two shots given 56 days apart. TCRbeta repertoire sequencing was used to assess the specificity and breadth of SARS-CoV-2-reactive T cell receptors after Ad26.COV2.S vaccination. A total of 32 samples were included in the TCR-sequenced set, comprising 19 Ad26.COV2.S vaccine recipients, 5 placebo recipients and 8 SARS-CoV-2 convalescent individuals. Participants in the trial were split at random into five groups of five each, receiving low-dose or high-dose Ad26.COV2.S once or twice, or else placebo on both occasions. Investigators did not know the trial group allocation while performing experiments and assessing outcomes. Here is what the overall study found, with its caveats: It was noted by the authors that total T cell responses may have been underestimated by the TCR breadth and depth analyses. Non-spike TCR breadth was comparable between vaccine and placebo recipients, consistent with the vaccine containing only spike. The study lacked the statistical power to compare responses across vaccine doses or regimens. After vaccination, spike-specific CD8+ and CD4+ T cell responses were reported to show substantial breadth. Compared with placebo recipients, Ad26.COV2.S recipients showed higher spike-specific TCR breadth (P = 0.0014).

A remark on this clone: This clone's antigen is unknown. No base-level quality is on record; no much larger clone is a single base apart.

The CDR3 holds 15 amino acids from the cysteine to the phenylalanine. Here the CDR3 DNA is all that survives: 45 bases in frame from base 1. Taken from the germline V gene, the CDR1 and CDR2 loops are SGHVS and FQNEAQ. V is pruned by 4 bases and J by 2 bases, leaving 2 bases of the junction without a gene match. The treatment or condition label corresponds to: about 20 received Ad26.COV2.S at low or high dose, single or two shots; 5 received placebo; per-sample allocation not given. For vaccine and placebo recipients, the sequenced repertoires came from samples collected on day 63 after the first injection. Between 29 July and 7 August 2020, Cohort 1b enrolled some 25 adults aged 18-55 years at one site in Boston, USA. Ad26.COV2.S was a replication-incompetent adenovirus type 26 vector that expressed a prefusion-stabilized SARS-CoV-2 spike protein derived from the original Wuhan strain. TCRbeta CDR3 regions were sequenced with the immunoSEQ Assay. After extraction, genomic DNA underwent amplification by bias-controlled multiplex PCR, followed by high-throughput sequencing. The study's own analysis went as follows. To quantify the absolute abundance of each unique TCRbeta CDR3 region, sequences were collapsed and filtered. T cell fraction was estimated by normalizing TCRbeta template counts to usable DNA, with usable DNA measured through amplification of reference genes found in all nucleated cells. Repertoire TCRs were annotated as SARS-CoV-2-specific when V gene, CDR3 amino acid sequence and J gene were exactly matched to a known reactive TCR set. The reference SARS-CoV-2 TCR set was derived from MIRA and filtered for enrichment in COVID-19-positive ImmuneCODE repertoires, a step that removed public or cross-reactive TCRs. Based on the MIRA antigens, annotated TCRs were further analysed at the level of specific ORF or position within ORF. Breadth was defined as the number of annotated unique rearrangements divided by the total number of unique productive rearrangements, and depth was defined as the summed frequency of the annotated unique rearrangements. TCR breadth was compared between groups using two-sided Wilcoxon rank-sum tests. What TCRdb holds here is the immuneACCESS table cut down to in-frame rearrangements. Part of the clones is not present; checked against another copy, under half of the missing clones reflect an unresolved V gene, and the others are unexplained. V and J calls and clone size are as listed in that table; D and trimming were resolved from the DNA. For this sample there are 380,000 or so clones; 83% appear just once. The top ten hold just under 7.5% of the sample.

Sequences were derived from peripheral blood, sampled in a trial of Ad26.COV2.S vaccine versus placebo. This clonotype was sampled from a person between 18 and 65 years old who received the Ad26.COV2.S COVID-19 vaccine or a placebo. The V gene is TRBV7-8 and the J gene is TRBJ1-5; 10 central nucleotides agree with TRBD1. The nucleotides read TGTGCCAGCAGCTGGGACAGGGGACGCAATCAGCCCCAGCATTTT. Its coded protein is CASSWDRGRNQPQHF.